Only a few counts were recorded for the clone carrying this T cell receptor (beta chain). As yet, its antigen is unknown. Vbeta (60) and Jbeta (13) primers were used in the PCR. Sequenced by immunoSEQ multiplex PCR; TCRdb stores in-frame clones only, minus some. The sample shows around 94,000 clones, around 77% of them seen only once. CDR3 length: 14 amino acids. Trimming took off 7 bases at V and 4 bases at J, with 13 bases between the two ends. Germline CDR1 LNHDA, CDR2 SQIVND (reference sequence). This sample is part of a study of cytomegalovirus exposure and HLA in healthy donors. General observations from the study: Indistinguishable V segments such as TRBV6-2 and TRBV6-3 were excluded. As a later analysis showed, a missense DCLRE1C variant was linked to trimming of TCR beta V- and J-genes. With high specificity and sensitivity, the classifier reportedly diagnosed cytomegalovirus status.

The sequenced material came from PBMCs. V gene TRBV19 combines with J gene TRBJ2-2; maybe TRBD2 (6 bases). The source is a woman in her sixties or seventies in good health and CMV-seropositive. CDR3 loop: CASNGGRGTGELFF. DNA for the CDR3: TGTGCCAGTAATGGAGGGCGCGGCACCGGGGAGCTGTTTTTT.